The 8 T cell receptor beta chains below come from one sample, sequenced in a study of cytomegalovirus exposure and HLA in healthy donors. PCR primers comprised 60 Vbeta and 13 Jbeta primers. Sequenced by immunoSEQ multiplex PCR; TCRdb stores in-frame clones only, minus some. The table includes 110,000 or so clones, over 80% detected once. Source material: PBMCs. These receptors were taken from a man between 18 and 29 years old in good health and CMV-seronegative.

CDR3 sequence (DNA): TGTGCCAGCAGTTACGTAGGACTAGCAGCCGATACGCAGTATTTT. Amino acids: CASSYVGLAADTQYF. The rearrangement uses TRBV6-6 and TRBJ2-3, with 8 bases lining up with TRBD2. The ends lost 2 bases at V and 6 bases at J; junction bases unmatched: 7. This CDR3 region has 15 residues. The germline gives CDR1 MNHNY, CDR2 SVGAGI (reference sequence).

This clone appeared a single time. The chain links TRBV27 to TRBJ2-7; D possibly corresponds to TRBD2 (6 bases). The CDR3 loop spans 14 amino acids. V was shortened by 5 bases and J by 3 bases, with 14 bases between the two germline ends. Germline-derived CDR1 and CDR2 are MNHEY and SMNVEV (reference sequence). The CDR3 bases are TGTGCCAGCAGTCCGTTAGCGGAGTACTACGAGCAGTACTTC. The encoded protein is CASSPLAEYYEQYF.

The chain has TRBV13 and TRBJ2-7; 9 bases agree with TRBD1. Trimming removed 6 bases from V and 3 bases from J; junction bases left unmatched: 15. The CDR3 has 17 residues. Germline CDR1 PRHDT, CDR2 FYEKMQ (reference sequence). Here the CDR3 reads CASRTIRSGTGYYEQYF. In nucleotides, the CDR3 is TGTGCCAGCAGAACCATCCGCTCCGGGACAGGGTACTACGAGCAGTACTTC.

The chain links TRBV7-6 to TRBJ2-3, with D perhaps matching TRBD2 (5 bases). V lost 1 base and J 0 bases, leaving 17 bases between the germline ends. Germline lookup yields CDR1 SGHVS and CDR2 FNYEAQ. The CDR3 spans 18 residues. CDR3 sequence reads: CASSLDPSRAPSTDTQYF. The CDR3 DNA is TGTGCCAGCAGCTTAGACCCCTCGCGGGCCCCTAGCACAGATACGCAGTATTTT.

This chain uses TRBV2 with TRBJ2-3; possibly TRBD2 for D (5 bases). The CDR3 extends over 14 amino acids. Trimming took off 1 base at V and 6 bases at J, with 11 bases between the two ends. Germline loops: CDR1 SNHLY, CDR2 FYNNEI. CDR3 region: CASSEESGGDTQYF. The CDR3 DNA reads TGTGCCAGCAGTGAAGAGTCGGGCGGGGATACGCAGTATTTT.

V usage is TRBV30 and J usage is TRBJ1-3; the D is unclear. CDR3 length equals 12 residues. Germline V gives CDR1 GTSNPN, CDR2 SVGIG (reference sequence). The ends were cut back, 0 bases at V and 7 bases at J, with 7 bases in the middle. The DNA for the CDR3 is TGTGCCTGGAGTGTACAGATTAACACCATATATTTT. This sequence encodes CAWSVQINTIYF.

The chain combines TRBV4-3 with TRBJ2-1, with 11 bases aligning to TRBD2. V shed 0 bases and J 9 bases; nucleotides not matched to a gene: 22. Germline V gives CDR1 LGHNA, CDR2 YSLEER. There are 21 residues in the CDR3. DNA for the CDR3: TGCGCCAGCAGCCAAGAGAGGACCCCGCGACTAGCGGGATCGGGGGTACTTGAGCAGTTCTTC. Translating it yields CASSQERTPRLAGSGVLEQFF.

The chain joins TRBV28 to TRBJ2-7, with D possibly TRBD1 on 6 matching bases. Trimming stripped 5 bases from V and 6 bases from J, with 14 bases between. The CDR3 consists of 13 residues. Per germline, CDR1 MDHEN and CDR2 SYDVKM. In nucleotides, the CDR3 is TGTGCCAGCAGTCCCTGGGACAACTCCGAGCAGTACTTC. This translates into CASSPWDNSEQYF.